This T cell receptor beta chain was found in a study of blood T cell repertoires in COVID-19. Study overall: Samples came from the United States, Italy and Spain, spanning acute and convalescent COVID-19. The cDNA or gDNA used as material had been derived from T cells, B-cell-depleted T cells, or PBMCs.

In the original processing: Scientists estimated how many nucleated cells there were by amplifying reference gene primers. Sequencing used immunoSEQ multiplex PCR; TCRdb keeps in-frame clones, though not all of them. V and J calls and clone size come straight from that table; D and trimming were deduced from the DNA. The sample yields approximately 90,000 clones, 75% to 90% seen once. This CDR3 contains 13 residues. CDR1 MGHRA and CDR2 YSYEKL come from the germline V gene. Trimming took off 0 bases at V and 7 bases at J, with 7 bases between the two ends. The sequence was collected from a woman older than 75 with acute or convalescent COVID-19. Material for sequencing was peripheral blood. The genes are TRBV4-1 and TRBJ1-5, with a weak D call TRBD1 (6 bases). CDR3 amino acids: CASSQEGAQPQHF. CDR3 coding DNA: TGCGCCAGCAGCCAAGAGGGGGCCCAGCCCCAGCATTTT.